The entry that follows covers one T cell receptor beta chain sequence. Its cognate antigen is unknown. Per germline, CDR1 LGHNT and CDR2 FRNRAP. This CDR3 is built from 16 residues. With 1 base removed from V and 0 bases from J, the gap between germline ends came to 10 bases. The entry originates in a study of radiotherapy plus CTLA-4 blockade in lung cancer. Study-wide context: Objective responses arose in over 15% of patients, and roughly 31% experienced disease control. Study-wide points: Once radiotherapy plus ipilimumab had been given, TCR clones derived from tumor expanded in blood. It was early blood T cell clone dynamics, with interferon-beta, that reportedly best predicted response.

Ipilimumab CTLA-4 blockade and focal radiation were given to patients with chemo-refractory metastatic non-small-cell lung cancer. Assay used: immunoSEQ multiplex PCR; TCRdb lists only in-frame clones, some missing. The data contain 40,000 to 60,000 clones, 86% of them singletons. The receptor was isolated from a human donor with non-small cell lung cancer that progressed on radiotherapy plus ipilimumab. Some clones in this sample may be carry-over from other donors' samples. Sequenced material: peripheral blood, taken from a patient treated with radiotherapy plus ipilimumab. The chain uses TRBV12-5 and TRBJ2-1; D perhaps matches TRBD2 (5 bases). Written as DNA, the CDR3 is TGTGCTAGTGGTTTGGAACTAGGTAGCTCCTACAATGAGCAGTTCTTC. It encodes CASGLELGSSYNEQFF.